A selection of T cell receptor beta chains follows, all from one sample in a study of blood T cell repertoires in COVID-19. Libraries were prepared by immunoSEQ multiplex PCR; TCRdb keeps only in-frame clonotypes and omits some of them. This sample yields fewer than 250,000 clones, of which around 90% are seen a single time; more than 12% belongs to the top ten. Material: PBMCs or T cells enriched from blood (not recorded which). These receptors originate from a man aged 25 to 40 who had been exposed to COVID-19. Both conserved end residues are part of each CDR3. The D gene is left open where the match is weak. Clone size, where shown, is once, few, many, or a class for clones that have expanded.

j_call: TRBJ1-1
d_call: NA
v_call: TRBV1
clone_size: NA
cdr3_nt: TGCACCAGCCGGGGGGGCGAGGTGAACACTGAAGCTTTCTTT
cdr3_aa: CTSRGGEVNTEAFF

j_call: TRBJ2-3
d_call: NA
v_call: TRBV7-2
clone_size: NA
cdr3_nt: TGTGCCAGCAATCCCCCGGGTCCAGATACGCAGTATTTT
cdr3_aa: CASNPPGPDTQYF

j_call: TRBJ2-1
d_call: NA
v_call: TRBV5-4
clone_size: NA
cdr3_nt: TGTGCCAGCAGCGGCCCGCGGAGGTACTCCTACAATGAGCAGTTCTTC
cdr3_aa: CASSGPRRYSYNEQFF

j_call: TRBJ1-2
d_call: TRBD1
v_call: TRBV3-1/TRBV3-2
clone_size: NA
cdr3_nt: TGTGCCAGCAGCCCGGGACAGGGGACCTATGGCTACACCTTC
cdr3_aa: CASSPGQGTYGYTF

j_call: TRBJ2-7
d_call: TRBD1
v_call: TRBV27
clone_size: NA
cdr3_nt: TGTGCCAGCAGTTCCCGACAGGGGAACAACGAGCAGTACTTC
cdr3_aa: CASSSRQGNNEQYF

j_call: TRBJ2-2
d_call: NA
v_call: TRBV7-2
clone_size: NA
cdr3_nt: TGTGCCAGCAGCTTAGACTACGGCGGGGAGCTGTTTTTT
cdr3_aa: CASSLDYGGELFF

j_call: TRBJ1-2
d_call: NA
v_call: TRBV19
clone_size: NA
cdr3_nt: TGTGCCAGTAGTACAAACACCGGGACTAGTGGCTACACCTTC
cdr3_aa: CASSTNTGTSGYTF

j_call: TRBJ2-5
d_call: TRBD1
v_call: TRBV7-2
clone_size: once
cdr3_nt: TGTGCCAGCAGTCCACCGGGACAGGGCCAAGAGACCCAGTACTTC
cdr3_aa: CASSPPGQGQETQYF

j_call: TRBJ2-7
d_call: NA
v_call: TRBV3-1/TRBV3-2
clone_size: NA
cdr3_nt: TGTGCCAGCAGCCAGGGACTGAGCGAGCAGTACTTC
cdr3_aa: CASSQGLSEQYF

j_call: TRBJ1-2
d_call: NA
v_call: TRBV7-9
clone_size: NA
cdr3_nt: TGTGCCAGCAGCTTAGTCCCAGAGGCTAACTATGGCTACACCTTC
cdr3_aa: CASSLVPEANYGYTF

j_call: TRBJ1-2
d_call: TRBD1
v_call: TRBV12-3/TRBV12-4
clone_size: NA
cdr3_nt: TGTGCCAGCAGTCACGACAGGGCCTATGGCTACACCTTC
cdr3_aa: CASSHDRAYGYTF

j_call: TRBJ2-2
d_call: NA
v_call: TRBV6-2/TRBV6-3
clone_size: NA
cdr3_nt: TGTGCCAGCAGTTGGGCGCCCAGGGCATCCGGGGAGCTGTTTTTT
cdr3_aa: CASSWAPRASGELFF

j_call: TRBJ1-5
d_call: NA
v_call: TRBV19
clone_size: NA
cdr3_nt: TGTGCCAGTAGTATAGACAGGGTGCGCATGGCCCAGCATTTT
cdr3_aa: CASSIDRVRMAQHF

j_call: TRBJ2-2
d_call: TRBD1
v_call: TRBV7-9
clone_size: NA
cdr3_nt: TGTGCCAGCAGCTCGGGACAGGGTTGGGCGAACACCGGGGAGCTGTTTTTT
cdr3_aa: CASSSGQGWANTGELFF

j_call: TRBJ1-1
d_call: TRBD1
v_call: TRBV5-6
clone_size: NA
cdr3_nt: TGTGCCAGCAGCTTGAAGGCGGAGGGGGCGTATACTGAAGCTTTCTTT
cdr3_aa: CASSLKAEGAYTEAFF

j_call: TRBJ1-2
d_call: NA
v_call: TRBV2
clone_size: NA
cdr3_nt: TGTGCCAGCAGTGAACGAAGAGGATATGGCTACACCTTC
cdr3_aa: CASSERRGYGYTF

j_call: TRBJ2-3
d_call: TRBD2
v_call: TRBV7-2
clone_size: NA
cdr3_nt: TGTGCCAGCAGCTCAAGGACTAGCGGGGGTACAGATACGCAGTATTTT
cdr3_aa: CASSSRTSGGTDTQYF

j_call: TRBJ1-3
d_call: NA
v_call: TRBV27
clone_size: NA
cdr3_nt: TGTGCCAGCAGTCCCCAACAGGGAACTGGAAACACCATATATTTT
cdr3_aa: CASSPQQGTGNTIYF

j_call: TRBJ2-3
d_call: NA
v_call: TRBV9
clone_size: NA
cdr3_nt: TGTGCCAGCAGCGGCCCTACTAATACGCAGTATTTT
cdr3_aa: CASSGPTNTQYF

j_call: TRBJ2-1
d_call: TRBD1
v_call: TRBV6-1
clone_size: NA
cdr3_nt: TGTGCCAGCAGTGAAGGGACAGGGGCCGACAATGAGCAGTTCTTC
cdr3_aa: CASSEGTGADNEQFF

j_call: TRBJ1-1
d_call: NA
v_call: TRBV19
clone_size: NA
cdr3_nt: TGTGCCAGTAACCCCCGGGGGGGAGGGGCTGAAGCTTTCTTT
cdr3_aa: CASNPRGGGAEAFF

j_call: TRBJ2-2
d_call: NA
v_call: TRBV19
clone_size: NA
cdr3_nt: TGTGCCAGTAGTTGGGAGGCCCTGTCCGGGGAGCTGTTTTTT
cdr3_aa: CASSWEALSGELFF

j_call: TRBJ1-1
d_call: NA
v_call: TRBV7-9
clone_size: NA
cdr3_nt: TGTGCCAGCAGCCCAACGACAGAGAACACTGAAGCTTTCTTT
cdr3_aa: CASSPTTENTEAFF

j_call: TRBJ1-1
d_call: TRBD1
v_call: TRBV5-1
clone_size: NA
cdr3_nt: TGCGCCAGCACCCTGACAGGGGCGAACACTGAAGCTTTCTTT
cdr3_aa: CASTLTGANTEAFF

j_call: TRBJ1-2
d_call: NA
v_call: TRBV28
clone_size: once
cdr3_nt: TGTGCCAGCAGTACAGGATTCTATGGCTACACCTTC
cdr3_aa: CASSTGFYGYTF

j_call: TRBJ2-7
d_call: NA
v_call: TRBV11-1
clone_size: NA
cdr3_nt: TGTGCCAGCATGAGAGCCCCGCTCGGCTACGAGCAGTACTTC
cdr3_aa: CASMRAPLGYEQYF

j_call: TRBJ1-6
d_call: NA
v_call: TRBV11-1
clone_size: NA
cdr3_nt: TGTGCCAGCAAAGGGTCGGCAGGGGATTCACCCCTCCACTTT
cdr3_aa: CASKGSAGDSPLHF

j_call: TRBJ1-3
d_call: NA
v_call: TRBV12-1
clone_size: NA
cdr3_nt: TGTGCCAGCAGCACTGTTGGAAACACCATATATTTT
cdr3_aa: CASSTVGNTIYF

j_call: TRBJ1-5
d_call: NA
v_call: TRBV4-3
clone_size: NA
cdr3_nt: TGCGCCAGCAGCCAAGAGTTGCAAGTGGCGGCTGGGAGCAATCAGCCCCAGCATTTT
cdr3_aa: CASSQELQVAAGSNQPQHF

j_call: TRBJ1-3
d_call: TRBD1
v_call: TRBV19
clone_size: NA
cdr3_nt: TGTGCCAGTAGTGTTCGGACCGGGACAGGAAACTCTGGAAACACCATATATTTT
cdr3_aa: CASSVRTGTGNSGNTIYF

j_call: TRBJ2-3
d_call: NA
v_call: TRBV6-6
clone_size: few
cdr3_nt: TGTGCCAGCAGTCGTACGTTAAGTCGGGGGAGTAGCACAGATACGCAGTATTTT
cdr3_aa: CASSRTLSRGSSTDTQYF

j_call: TRBJ2-7
d_call: NA
v_call: TRBV12-5
clone_size: NA
cdr3_nt: TGTGCTAGTGGTTTAGGGGACTTCTCACCCTACGAGCAGTACTTC
cdr3_aa: CASGLGDFSPYEQYF

j_call: TRBJ2-1
d_call: TRBD2
v_call: TRBV7-2
clone_size: NA
cdr3_nt: TGTGCCAGCAGCTCGACAGCCGGGGGGTATAATGAGCAGTTCTTC
cdr3_aa: CASSSTAGGYNEQFF

j_call: TRBJ1-1
d_call: NA
v_call: TRBV30
clone_size: NA
cdr3_nt: TGTGCCTGGAGTACAAACAGGGACACTGAAGCTTTCTTT
cdr3_aa: CAWSTNRDTEAFF

j_call: TRBJ2-5
d_call: NA
v_call: TRBV4-1
clone_size: few
cdr3_nt: TGCGCCAGCAGCCAAGGTAGAGTAGAAGAGACCCAGTACTTC
cdr3_aa: CASSQGRVEETQYF

j_call: TRBJ1-5
d_call: NA
v_call: TRBV19
clone_size: NA
cdr3_nt: TGTGCCAGTAGTATGGGGGGACTCTATAGCAATCAGCCCCAGCATTTT
cdr3_aa: CASSMGGLYSNQPQHF

j_call: TRBJ2-3
d_call: TRBD2
v_call: TRBV3-1/TRBV3-2
clone_size: NA
cdr3_nt: TGTGCCAGCAGCCAAGGGACTAGCGGGGGCACAGATACGCAGTATTTT
cdr3_aa: CASSQGTSGGTDTQYF

j_call: TRBJ2-3
d_call: TRBD2
v_call: TRBV10-1
clone_size: few
cdr3_nt: TGCGCCAGCAGATCGACTAGCGGGGGCACAGATACGCAGTATTTT
cdr3_aa: CASRSTSGGTDTQYF

j_call: TRBJ1-6
d_call: TRBD1
v_call: TRBV2
clone_size: NA
cdr3_nt: TGTGCCAGCAGTGACGGCAGGGGGAATTCACCCCTCCACTTT
cdr3_aa: CASSDGRGNSPLHF

j_call: TRBJ2-1
d_call: NA
v_call: TRBV20-1
clone_size: NA
cdr3_nt: TGCAGTGCTAGAGTGGACTTTGAGCAGTTCTTC
cdr3_aa: CSARVDFEQFF

j_call: TRBJ2-7
d_call: NA
v_call: TRBV21-1
clone_size: NA
cdr3_nt: TGTGCCAGCAGCGTACCCGGGACAGGGAATTCTTACGAGCAGTACTTC
cdr3_aa: CASSVPGTGNSYEQYF

j_call: TRBJ2-2
d_call: NA
v_call: TRBV12-3/TRBV12-4
clone_size: NA
cdr3_nt: TGTGCCACCTCTAAGGCGGGCACCGGGGAGCTGTTTTTT
cdr3_aa: CATSKAGTGELFF

j_call: TRBJ2-5
d_call: TRBD2
v_call: TRBV18
clone_size: NA
cdr3_nt: TGTGCCAGCTCACGGCCTAGCGGGGGGGCAGAGACCCAGTACTTC
cdr3_aa: CASSRPSGGAETQYF

j_call: TRBJ2-2
d_call: NA
v_call: TRBV7-9
clone_size: NA
cdr3_nt: TGTGCCAGCAGCCCAGGGACCGGGGAGCTGTTTTTT
cdr3_aa: CASSPGTGELFF

j_call: TRBJ1-3
d_call: NA
v_call: TRBV6-5
clone_size: NA
cdr3_nt: TGTGCCAGCACCGAGGCAGGAGGTGGAAACACCATATATTTT
cdr3_aa: CASTEAGGGNTIYF

j_call: TRBJ2-1
d_call: NA
v_call: TRBV21-1
clone_size: NA
cdr3_nt: TGTGCCAGCAGCAAAGGCCTAGGGACAGAGTCCTACAATGAGCAGTTCTTC
cdr3_aa: CASSKGLGTESYNEQFF

j_call: TRBJ2-1
d_call: NA
v_call: TRBV7-2
clone_size: NA
cdr3_nt: TGTGCCAGCAGCTTAGCACGCGGGGTACAGAATGAGCAGTTCTTC
cdr3_aa: CASSLARGVQNEQFF

j_call: TRBJ1-3
d_call: NA
v_call: TRBV9
clone_size: once
cdr3_nt: TGTGCCAGCAGCGTAGTCAGTACCACAGACACCATATATTTT
cdr3_aa: CASSVVSTTDTIYF

j_call: TRBJ2-4
d_call: TRBD2
v_call: TRBV28
clone_size: NA
cdr3_nt: TGTGCCAGCAGTTTTGTCGGCGGGGGGGTTGGCATTCAGTACTTC
cdr3_aa: CASSFVGGGVGIQYF

j_call: TRBJ1-2
d_call: NA
v_call: TRBV14
clone_size: NA
cdr3_nt: TGTGCCAGCAGCCAAGGTGTCAGGCTGGGCTACACCTTC
cdr3_aa: CASSQGVRLGYTF

j_call: TRBJ2-2
d_call: NA
v_call: TRBV5-1
clone_size: NA
cdr3_nt: TGCGCCAGCAGCTTGCACCCGGGGGTGAACACCGGGGAGCTGTTTTTT
cdr3_aa: CASSLHPGVNTGELFF

j_call: TRBJ2-4
d_call: NA
v_call: TRBV29-1
clone_size: NA
cdr3_nt: TGCAGCGTTGAATATCCCTCCCTAGCCAAAAACATTCAGTACTTC
cdr3_aa: CSVEYPSLAKNIQYF

j_call: TRBJ2-7
d_call: NA
v_call: TRBV4-3
clone_size: NA
cdr3_nt: TGCGCCAGCAGCCTGAGTAGGGGTTACGACGAGCAGTACTTC
cdr3_aa: CASSLSRGYDEQYF